The entry below describes one T cell receptor (beta chain). Measured with immunoSEQ multiplex PCR; TCRdb has only the in-frame clones, and not every one. The sample contains 50,000 to 75,000 clones, 90% to 95% of which appear only once. The CDR3 runs to 14 residues. In germline, CDR1 is SGHRS, CDR2 YFSETQ. V lost 2 bases and J lost 0, with 9 bases in between. This sample is drawn from a study of T cell changes during pregnancy in multiple sclerosis. Specimen: peripheral blood, collected in the third trimester of pregnancy. The chain carries TRBV5-1 and TRBJ2-7, with a tentative D call TRBD1 (6 bases). The clonotype originates from a female donor in good health, enrolled as a control in a pregnancy study. Written as DNA, the CDR3 is TGCGCCAGCAGCTTCCAGGGGAGCTCCTACGAGCAGTACTTC. It yields the protein CASSFQGSSYEQYF.